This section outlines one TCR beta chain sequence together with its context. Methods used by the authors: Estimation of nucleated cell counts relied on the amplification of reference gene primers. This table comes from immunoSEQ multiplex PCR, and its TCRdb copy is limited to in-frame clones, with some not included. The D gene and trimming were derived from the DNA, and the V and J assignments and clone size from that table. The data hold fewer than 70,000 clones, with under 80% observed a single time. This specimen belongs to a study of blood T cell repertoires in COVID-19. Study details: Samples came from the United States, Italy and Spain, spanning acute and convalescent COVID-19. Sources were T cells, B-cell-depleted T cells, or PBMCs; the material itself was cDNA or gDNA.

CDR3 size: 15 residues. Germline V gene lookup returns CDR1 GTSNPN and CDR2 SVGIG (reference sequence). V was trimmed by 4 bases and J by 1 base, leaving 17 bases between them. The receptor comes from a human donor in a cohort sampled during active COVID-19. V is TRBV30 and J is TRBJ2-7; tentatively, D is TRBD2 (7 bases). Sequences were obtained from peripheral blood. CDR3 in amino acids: CAWNRDYGLSYEQYF. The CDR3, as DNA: TGTGCCTGGAACAGGGACTACGGATTATCCTACGAGCAGTACTTC.